The clone carrying this T cell receptor beta chain was counted ten times or more. Its antigen remains unknown. The junction departs from germline at one end; a sequencing error may be responsible. The TCR beta CDR3 regions underwent amplification using RNA transcripts as the source. A first-round RT-PCR of the TCR CDR3 used the HTBI primer set. TCRdb analysed the multiplex PCR reads with MiXCR anew, one entry per CDR3 protein. This table holds almost 250,000 distinct CDR3 sequences, about 25% found once. These data are taken from a study of T cells in Graves' hyperthyroidism and ophthalmopathy. Study-level results: Blood shared most expanded thyroid clonotypes above 0.001. Ophthalmopathy stood apart from stable hyperthyroidism in a 13 V-J model.

Sequenced material: blood. This receptor was identified in a woman aged 40 to 50 with Graves' ophthalmopathy.

This CDR3 is CASSHPSSGPANF. CDR3 nucleotide sequence: TGTGCCAGCAGCCACCCGTCTAGCGGGCCGGCGAACTTC. The genes are TRBV4-2 and TRBJ2-5; 8 nucleotides agree with TRBD2. Germline V CDR1 and CDR2: LGHNA, YNFKEQ. This CDR3 has 13 residues.